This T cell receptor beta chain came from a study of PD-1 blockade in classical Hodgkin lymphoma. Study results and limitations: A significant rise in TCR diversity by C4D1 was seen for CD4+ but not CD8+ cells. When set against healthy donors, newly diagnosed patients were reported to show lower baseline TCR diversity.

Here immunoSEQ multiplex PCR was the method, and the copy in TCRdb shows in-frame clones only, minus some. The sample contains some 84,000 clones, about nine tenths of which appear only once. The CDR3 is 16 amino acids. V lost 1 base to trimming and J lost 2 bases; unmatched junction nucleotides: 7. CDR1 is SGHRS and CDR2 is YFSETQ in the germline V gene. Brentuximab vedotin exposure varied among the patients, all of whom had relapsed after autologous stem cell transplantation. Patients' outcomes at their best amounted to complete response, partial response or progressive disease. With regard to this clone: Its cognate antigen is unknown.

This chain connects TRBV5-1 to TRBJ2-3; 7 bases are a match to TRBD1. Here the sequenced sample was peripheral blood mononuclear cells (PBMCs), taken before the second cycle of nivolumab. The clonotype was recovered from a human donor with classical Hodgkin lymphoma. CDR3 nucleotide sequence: TGCGCCAGCAGCTTGTACAGGGGCTACTCCACAGATACGCAGTATTTT. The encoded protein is CASSLYRGYSTDTQYF.